What follows are 6 T cell receptor beta chains derived from one specimen sequenced in a study of T-cell memory formation after mild COVID-19. TCRdb used MiXCR to reprocess the 5' RACE reads, holding one entry per CDR3 protein. The repertoire includes more than 400,000 distinct CDR3 sequences, 15% to 20% of them detected once, and approximately 13% sits in the top ten. Sequences were obtained from PBMCs or a T cell subset sorted from them (not recorded which). These receptors were obtained from an adult woman who had mild COVID-19 (a few samples of this study predate the infection). Cell type and time point are not known.

The CDR3 is CASSLDGGRSDTQYF. DNA for the CDR3: TGTGCCAGCAGCTTAGACGGGGGGCGGTCAGATACGCAGTATTTT. This chain links TRBV11-2 with TRBJ2-3, with D possibly TRBD2 on 7 matching bases. CDR1 is SGHAT and CDR2 is FQNNGV in the germline V gene. The CDR3 covers 15 residues. Trimming pared 0 bases from V and 4 bases from J, leaving 11 bases between. Using reference TRBV11-2 and TRBJ2-3 for the parts outside the CDR3, the full variable domain is EAGVAQSPRYKIIEKRQSVAFWCNPISGHATLYWYQQILGQGPKLLIQFQNNGVVDDSQLPKDRFSAERLKGVDSTLKIQPAKLEDSAVYLCASSLDGGRSDTQYFGPGTRLTVL.

This clonotype was observed at least ten times. The chain links TRBV4-3 to TRBJ1-1; 8 bases align to TRBD1. Germline assignment: CDR1 LGHNA and CDR2 YSLEER. Trimming cost V 1 base and J 1 base; bases outside gene matches: 2. The CDR3 has 15 amino acids. CDR3 loop: CASSQVGQGNTEAFF. Here the CDR3 DNA reads TGCGCCAGCAGCCAAGTCGGACAGGGGAACACTGAAGCTTTCTTT.

V gene TRBV2 combines with J gene TRBJ1-2; D possibly corresponds to TRBD1 (6 bases). In germline, CDR1 is SNHLY, CDR2 FYNNEI. V was cut by 6 bases and J by 9 bases, with 23 bases left in between. The CDR3 is 15 residues long. CDR3 in DNA: TGTGCCAGCAGAGAGGAGAGGGGGGCCTCTGTTCGCTACACCTTC. It encodes CASREERGASVRYTF.

This clonotype was observed a handful of times. The chain couples TRBV7-6 to TRBJ2-7, with 14 positions matching TRBD2. Losses at the gene ends were 4 bases for V and 4 bases for J; bases not matched to a gene: 15. The CDR3 sequence is 19 residues long. CDR1 SGHVS and CDR2 FNYEAQ come from the germline V gene. Here the CDR3 reads CASSSSGTSGRILSYEQYF. CDR3 sequence (DNA): TGTGCCAGCAGCTCCTCCGGGACTAGCGGGAGAATACTTTCTTACGAGCAGTACTTC.

V and J are TRBV15 and TRBJ2-7; 8 bases are shared with TRBD1. V dropped 5 bases and J dropped 3; count of bases not matched to a gene: 6. This CDR3 comprises 14 residues. Germline CDR1 reads LNHNV; CDR2 reads YYDKDF (reference sequence). CDR3 DNA: TGTGCCACCAGCTTCCGGGACAGGATCTACGAGCAGTACTTC. It specifies CATSFRDRIYEQYF.

This chain links TRBV18 with TRBJ1-5, with D perhaps TRBD1 (6 bases). CDR1 is KGHSH and CDR2 is LQKENI in the germline V gene. Trimming removed 3 bases at V and 0 bases at J, with 12 bases between. This CDR3 is built from 16 residues. The CDR3 bases are TGTGCCAGCTCACCCCGGGCACAGGGTAGCAATCAGCCCCAGCATTTT. It specifies CASSPRAQGSNQPQHF.